There are many counts of the clone carrying this T cell receptor (beta chain). Its antigen is unidentified. CDR3 length equals 13 residues. Germline CDR1 and CDR2: SGDLS and YYNGEE. V was trimmed by 5 bases and J by 5 bases, leaving 10 bases between them. These data originate in a study of identical twins. Study-wide results and limits: Twins' excess sharing was less marked for out-of-frame beta sequences. Cord blood beta clonotypes present at high abundance carried fewer insertions; no such pattern appeared in memory repertoires.

TCRdb called the 5' RACE reads again in MiXCR, with one record for every CDR3 protein. The sample has 400,000 to 550,000 distinct CDR3 sequences, around an eighth seen once. These data were also reused for a study on yellow fever vaccine responses in identical twins.

The rearrangement uses TRBV9 and TRBJ2-2; unclear D gene. This clonotype originated in a woman aged 18-35 years in good health. The specimen was CD4+ T cells sorted from blood. The CDR3 here is CASSRLPTGELFF. The CDR3 DNA sequence: TGTGCCAGCAGTAGGCTACCGACCGGGGAGCTGTTTTTT.